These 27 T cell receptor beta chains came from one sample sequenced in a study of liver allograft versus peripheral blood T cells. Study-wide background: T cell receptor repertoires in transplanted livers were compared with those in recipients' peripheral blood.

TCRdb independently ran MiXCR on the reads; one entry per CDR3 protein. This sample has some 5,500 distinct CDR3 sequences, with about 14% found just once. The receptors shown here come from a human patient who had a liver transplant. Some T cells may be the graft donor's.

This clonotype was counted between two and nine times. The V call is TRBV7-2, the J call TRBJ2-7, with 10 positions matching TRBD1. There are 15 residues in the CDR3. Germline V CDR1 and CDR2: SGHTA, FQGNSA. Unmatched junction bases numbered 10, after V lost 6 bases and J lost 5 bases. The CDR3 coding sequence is TGTGCCAGCAGTTTTTCCGGGACAGGGGCCCACGAGCAGTACTTC. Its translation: CASSFSGTGAHEQYF.

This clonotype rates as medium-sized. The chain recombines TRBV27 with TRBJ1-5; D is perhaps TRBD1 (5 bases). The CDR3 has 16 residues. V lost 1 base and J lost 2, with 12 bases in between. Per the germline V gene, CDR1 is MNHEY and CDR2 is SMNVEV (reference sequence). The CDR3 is CASSLYQGGGNQPQHF. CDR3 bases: TGTGCCAGCAGTTTATATCAGGGTGGAGGCAATCAGCCCCAGCATTTT.

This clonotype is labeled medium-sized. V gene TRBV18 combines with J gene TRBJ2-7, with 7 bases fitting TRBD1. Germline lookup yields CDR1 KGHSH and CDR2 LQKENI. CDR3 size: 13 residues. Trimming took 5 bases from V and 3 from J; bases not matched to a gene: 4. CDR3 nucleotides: TGTGCCAGCTCAGTGGGACAGAACTACGAGCAGTACTTC. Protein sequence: CASSVGQNYEQYF.

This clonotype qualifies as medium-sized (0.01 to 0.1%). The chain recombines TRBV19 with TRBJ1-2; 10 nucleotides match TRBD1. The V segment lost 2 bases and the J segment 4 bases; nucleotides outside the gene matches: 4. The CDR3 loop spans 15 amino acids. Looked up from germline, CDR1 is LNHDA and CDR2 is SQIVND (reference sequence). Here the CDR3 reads CASSISRDRGYGYTF. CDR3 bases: TGTGCCAGTAGTATATCGCGGGACAGGGGCTATGGCTACACCTTC.

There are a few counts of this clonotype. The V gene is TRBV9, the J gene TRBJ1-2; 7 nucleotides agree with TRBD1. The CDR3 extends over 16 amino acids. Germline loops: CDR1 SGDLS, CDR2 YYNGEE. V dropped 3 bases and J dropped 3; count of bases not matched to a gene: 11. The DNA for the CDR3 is TGTGCCAGCAGCGCCTACAACCCAGGGGGAGACTATGGCTACACCTTC. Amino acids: CASSAYNPGGDYGYTF. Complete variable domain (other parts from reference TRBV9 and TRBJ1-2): DSGVTQTPKHLITATGQRVTLRCSPRSGDLSVYWYQQSLDQGLQFLIQYYNGEERAKGNILERFSAQQFPDLHSELNLSSLELGDSALYFCASSAYNPGGDYGYTFGSGTRLTVV.

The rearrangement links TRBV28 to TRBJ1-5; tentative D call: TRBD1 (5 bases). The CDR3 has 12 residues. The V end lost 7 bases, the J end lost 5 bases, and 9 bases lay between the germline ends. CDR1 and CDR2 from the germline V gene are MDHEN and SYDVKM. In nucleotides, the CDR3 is TGTGCCAGCATAGGGGCGGATCAGCCCCAGCATTTT. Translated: CASIGADQPQHF. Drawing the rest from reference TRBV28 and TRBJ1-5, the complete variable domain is DVKVTQSSRYLVKRTGEKVFLECVQDMDHENMFWYRQDPGLGLRLIYFSYDVKMKEKGDIPEGYSVSREKKERFSLILESASTNQTSMYLCASIGADQPQHFGDGTRLSIL.

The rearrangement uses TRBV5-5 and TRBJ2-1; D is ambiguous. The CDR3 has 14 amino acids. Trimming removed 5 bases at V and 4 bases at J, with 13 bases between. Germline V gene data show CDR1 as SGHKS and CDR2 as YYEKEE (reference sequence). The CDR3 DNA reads TGTGCCAGCAGTTCGACTCCTTTGTACAATGAGCAGTTCTTC. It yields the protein CASSSTPLYNEQFF. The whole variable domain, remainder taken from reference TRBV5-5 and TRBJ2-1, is DAGVTQSPTHLIKTRGQQVTLRCSPISGHKSVSWYQQVLGQGPQFIFQYYEKEERGRGNFPDRFSARQFPNYSSELNVNALLLGDSALYLCASSSTPLYNEQFFGPGTRLTVL.

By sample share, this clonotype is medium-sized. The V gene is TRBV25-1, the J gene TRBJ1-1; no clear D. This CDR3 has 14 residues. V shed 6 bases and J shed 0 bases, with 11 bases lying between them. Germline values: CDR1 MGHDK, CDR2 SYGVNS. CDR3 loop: CASRDGRVNTEAFF. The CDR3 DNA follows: TGTGCCAGCAGGGACGGAAGGGTGAACACTGAAGCTTTCTTT.

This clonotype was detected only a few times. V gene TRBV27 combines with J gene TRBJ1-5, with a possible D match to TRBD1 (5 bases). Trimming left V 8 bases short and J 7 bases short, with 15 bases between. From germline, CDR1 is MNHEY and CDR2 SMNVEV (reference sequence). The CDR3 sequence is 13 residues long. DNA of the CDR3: TGTGCCAGCGCCGACGACAGAGACCAGCCCCAGCATTTT. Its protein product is CASADDRDQPQHF.

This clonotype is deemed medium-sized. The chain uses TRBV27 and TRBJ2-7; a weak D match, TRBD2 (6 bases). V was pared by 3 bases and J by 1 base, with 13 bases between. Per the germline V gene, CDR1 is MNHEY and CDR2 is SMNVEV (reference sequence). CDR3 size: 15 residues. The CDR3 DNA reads TGTGCCAGCAGTTTGTCGGGACTTGGGTCCTACGAGCAGTACTTC. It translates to CASSLSGLGSYEQYF.

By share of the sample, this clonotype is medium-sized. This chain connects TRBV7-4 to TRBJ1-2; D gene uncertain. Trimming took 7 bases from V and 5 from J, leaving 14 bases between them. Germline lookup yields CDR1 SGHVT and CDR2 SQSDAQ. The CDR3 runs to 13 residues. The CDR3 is CASICTMGYGYTF. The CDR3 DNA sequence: TGTGCCAGCATATGCACAATGGGATATGGCTACACCTTC.

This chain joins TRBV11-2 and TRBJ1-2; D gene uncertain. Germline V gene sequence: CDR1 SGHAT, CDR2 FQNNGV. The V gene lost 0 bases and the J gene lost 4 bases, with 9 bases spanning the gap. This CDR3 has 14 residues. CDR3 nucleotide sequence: TGTGCCAGCAGCTTAGATCCCGGGAGCTATGGCTACACCTTC. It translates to CASSLDPGSYGYTF. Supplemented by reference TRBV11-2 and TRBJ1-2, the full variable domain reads EAGVAQSPRYKIIEKRQSVAFWCNPISGHATLYWYQQILGQGPKLLIQFQNNGVVDDSQLPKDRFSAERLKGVDSTLKIQPAKLEDSAVYLCASSLDPGSYGYTFGSGTRLTVV.

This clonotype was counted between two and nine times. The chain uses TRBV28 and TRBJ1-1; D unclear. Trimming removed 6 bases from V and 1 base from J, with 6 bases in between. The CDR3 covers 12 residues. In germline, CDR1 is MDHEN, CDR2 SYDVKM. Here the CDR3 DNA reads TGTGCCAGCAGGGTGTGGAACACTGAAGCTTTCTTT. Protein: CASRVWNTEAFF.

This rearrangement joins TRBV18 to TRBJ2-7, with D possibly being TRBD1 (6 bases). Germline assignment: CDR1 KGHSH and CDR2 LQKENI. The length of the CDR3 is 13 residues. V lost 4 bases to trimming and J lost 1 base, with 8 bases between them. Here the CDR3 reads CASSQQGSYEQYF. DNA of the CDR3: TGTGCCAGCTCACAGCAGGGGTCCTACGAGCAGTACTTC.

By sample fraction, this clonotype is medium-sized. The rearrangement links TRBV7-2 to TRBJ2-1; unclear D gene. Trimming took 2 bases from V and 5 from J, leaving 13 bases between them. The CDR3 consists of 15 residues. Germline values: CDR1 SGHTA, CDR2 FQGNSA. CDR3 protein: CASSLWGNTNNEQFF. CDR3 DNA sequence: TGTGCCAGCAGCTTATGGGGAAACACAAACAATGAGCAGTTCTTC.

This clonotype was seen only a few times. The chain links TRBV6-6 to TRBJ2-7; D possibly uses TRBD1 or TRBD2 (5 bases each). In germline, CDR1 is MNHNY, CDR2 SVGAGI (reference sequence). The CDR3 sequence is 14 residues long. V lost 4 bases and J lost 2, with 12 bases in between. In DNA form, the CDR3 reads TGTGCCAGCAGTTCCGGGACGGCCACCTACGAGCAGTACTTC. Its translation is CASSSGTATYEQYF.

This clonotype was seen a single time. This CDR3 is CASSYDRAGGGNSYEQYF. CDR3 coding DNA: TGTGCCAGCAGTTACGATAGGGCGGGAGGGGGCAACTCCTACGAGCAGTACTTC. The V call is TRBV6-1, the J call TRBJ2-7, with TRBD2 matching 9 bases. The CDR3 is 18 residues long. The ends lost 5 bases at V and 0 bases at J; junction bases unmatched: 14. Germline CDR1 and CDR2: MNHNS and SASEGT.

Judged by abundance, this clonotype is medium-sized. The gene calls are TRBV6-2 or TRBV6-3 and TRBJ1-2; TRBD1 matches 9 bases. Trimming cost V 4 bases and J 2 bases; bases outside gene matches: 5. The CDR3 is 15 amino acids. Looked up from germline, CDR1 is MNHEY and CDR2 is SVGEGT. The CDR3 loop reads CASSSGQGRNYGYTF. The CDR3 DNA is TGTGCCAGCAGTTCCGGACAGGGGAGGAACTATGGCTACACCTTC.

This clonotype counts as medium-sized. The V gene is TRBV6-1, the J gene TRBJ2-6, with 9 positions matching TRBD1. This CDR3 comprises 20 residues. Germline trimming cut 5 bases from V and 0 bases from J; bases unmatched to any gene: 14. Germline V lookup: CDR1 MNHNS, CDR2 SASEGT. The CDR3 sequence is CASSRGTGTNTFSGANVLTF. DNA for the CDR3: TGTGCCAGCAGTCGGGGGACAGGGACCAATACCTTCTCTGGGGCCAACGTCCTGACTTTC.

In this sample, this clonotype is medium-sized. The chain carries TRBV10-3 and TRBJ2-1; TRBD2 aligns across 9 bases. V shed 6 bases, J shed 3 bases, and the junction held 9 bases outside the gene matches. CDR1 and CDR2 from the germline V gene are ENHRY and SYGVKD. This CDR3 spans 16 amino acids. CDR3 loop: CAIRSSGSAHYNEQFF. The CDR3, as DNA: TGTGCCATCAGGAGTAGCGGGAGTGCTCACTACAATGAGCAGTTCTTC.

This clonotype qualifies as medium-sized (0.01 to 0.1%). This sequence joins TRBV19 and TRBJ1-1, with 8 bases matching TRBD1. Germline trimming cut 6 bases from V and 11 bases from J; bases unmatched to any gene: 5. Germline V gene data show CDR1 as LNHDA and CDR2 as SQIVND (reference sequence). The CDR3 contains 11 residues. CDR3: CASSGRGPAFF. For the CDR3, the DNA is TGTGCCAGTAGCGGCAGGGGGCCTGCTTTCTTT.

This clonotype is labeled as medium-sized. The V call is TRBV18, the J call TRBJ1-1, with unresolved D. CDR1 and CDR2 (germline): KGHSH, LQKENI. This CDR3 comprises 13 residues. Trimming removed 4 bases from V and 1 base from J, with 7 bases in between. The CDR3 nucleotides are TGTGCCAGCTCACGCCTTGCGAACACTGAAGCTTTCTTT. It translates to CASSRLANTEAFF.

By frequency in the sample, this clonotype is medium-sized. The CDR3 DNA reads TGTGCCAGCAGTGAAATGAGACAGCCCCAGCATTTT. The encoded protein is CASSEMRQPQHF. The chain carries TRBV6-1 and TRBJ1-5; D remains ambiguous. The germline V gene has CDR1 MNHNS and CDR2 SASEGT. The length of the CDR3 is 12 residues. V was clipped by 2 bases and J by 7 bases, with 6 bases between them.

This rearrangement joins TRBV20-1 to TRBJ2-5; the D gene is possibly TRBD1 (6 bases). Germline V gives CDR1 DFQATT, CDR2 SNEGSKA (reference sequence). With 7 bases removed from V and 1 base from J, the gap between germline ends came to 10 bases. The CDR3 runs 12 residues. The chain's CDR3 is CSVQGTQETQYF. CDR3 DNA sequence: TGCAGTGTTCAGGGGACCCAAGAGACCCAGTACTTC.

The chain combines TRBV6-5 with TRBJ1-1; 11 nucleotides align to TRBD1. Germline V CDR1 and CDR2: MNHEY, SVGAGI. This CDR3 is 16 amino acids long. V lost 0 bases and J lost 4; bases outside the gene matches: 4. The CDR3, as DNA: TGTGCCAGCAGTTACTCGGGGACAGGGGGGTTCACTGAAGCTTTCTTT. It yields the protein CASSYSGTGGFTEAFF.

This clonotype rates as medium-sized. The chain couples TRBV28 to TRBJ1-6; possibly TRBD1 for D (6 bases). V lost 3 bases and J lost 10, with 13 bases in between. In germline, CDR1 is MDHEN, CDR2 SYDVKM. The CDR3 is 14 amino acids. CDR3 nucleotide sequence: TGTGCCAGCAGTTTGACAGGTGGATTCTCACCCCTCCACTTT. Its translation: CASSLTGGFSPLHF.

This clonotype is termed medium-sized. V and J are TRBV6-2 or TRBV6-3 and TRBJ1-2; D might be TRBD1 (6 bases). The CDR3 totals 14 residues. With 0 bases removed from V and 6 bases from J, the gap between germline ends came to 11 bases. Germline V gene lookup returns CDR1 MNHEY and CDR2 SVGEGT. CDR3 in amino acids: CASSYSQGTHGYTF. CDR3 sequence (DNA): TGTGCCAGCAGTTACTCACAGGGTACGCATGGCTACACCTTC.